The 3 T cell receptor beta chains in this list originate from one sample, sequenced in a study of CXCR3-negative and CXCR3-positive naive CD8 T cells. Notes on the study in general: Hydrophobicity of TRB CDR3s was greater in CXCR3-positive naive cells than in CXCR3-negative naive cells.

Their target antigens are unknown. The study made its TRB cDNA libraries by 5' RACE, adding UMI labels. TCRdb reanalyzed the 5' RACE reads and collapses them to one entry per CDR3 protein, without DNA. In total, the table holds about 110,000 distinct CDR3 sequences. Sequences were obtained from naive CXCR3+ CD8+ T cells from blood. Subset given: CD45RO-CCR7+CD27+CD95- naive CD8+ T cells expressing CXCR3 (TNR3+). The receptor source for this set is a human donor in good health. Some clones in this sample may be carry-over from other donors' samples.

V gene TRBV13 combines with J gene TRBJ2-7; the TCRdb call, TRBD1, lacks DNA for checking. This CDR3 spans 13 amino acids. Germline V CDR1 and CDR2: PRHDT, FYEKMQ (reference sequence). CDR3: CASSLGTGDEQYF.

The V call is TRBV6-5, the J call TRBJ1-2. CDR3 length: 13 amino acids. From germline, CDR1 is MNHEY and CDR2 SVGAGI. The CDR3 sequence: CASSYSETYGYTF.

This chain connects TRBV7-6 to TRBJ2-7; there is no DNA to check the TCRdb D call of TRBD2. CDR3 length: 16 residues. CDR1 and CDR2 (germline): SGHVS, FNYEAQ. CDR3 loop: CASSPGLAGGPYEQYF.